This TCR beta chain was sequenced during a study of shared clonotypes between healthy human individuals. Naive CD8 isolation took CD45RO-negative cells positively selected for CCR7 and excluded terminally differentiated effector memory CD45RA+ cells. CDR1 is ENHRY and CDR2 is SYGVKD in the germline V gene. Trimming took 9 bases from V and 8 from J, leaving 17 bases between them. CDR3 length: 13 amino acids. Method: immunoSEQ multiplex PCR; TCRdb's copy keeps in-frame clones and lacks some. The sample includes 700,000 to 950,000 clones, approximately 96% of them seen just once. The chain employs TRBV10-3 and TRBJ1-5, with D perhaps TRBD1 (6 bases). This sequence originates from a man aged 25 to 45 in good health. Source material: naive CD8+ T cells sorted from blood. The CDR3 sequence is CAIQSGALEPQHF. CDR3 bases: TGTGCCATTCAGTCAGGGGCATTGGAGCCCCAGCATTTT.